These 29 T cell receptor beta chains were all obtained from the same sample, sequenced in a study of T-cell reconstitution after alpha-beta-depleted transplantation in children. Unique molecular identifiers were incorporated into the prepared TCRbeta library. TCRdb re-called the PCR reads with MiXCR, one entry per CDR3 protein. The sample gives 350,000 to 450,000 distinct CDR3 sequences, about 20% of which show up once; approximately 3.8% is in the top ten. The sequencing used PBMCs from the stem cell graft donor, collected from the stem cell graft. These receptors were taken from a human donor who donated a stem cell graft to a child with acute myeloid leukemia.

The J gene is TRBJ2-7, the V gene TRBV2; 7 bases are a match to TRBD1. From germline, CDR1 is SNHLY and CDR2 FYNNEI. The CDR3 runs 12 residues. V lost 7 bases, J lost 3 bases, and 3 bases stayed unmatched. As DNA, the CDR3 is TGTGCCAGCACTTGGACAGGCTACGAGCAGTACTTC. This encodes CASTWTGYEQYF.

This clonotype occurred many times. The rearrangement uses TRBV4-3 and TRBJ2-1; D possibly corresponds to TRBD1 (6 bases). Germline CDR1 and CDR2: LGHNA and YSLEER. The V and J ends lost 1 base and 6 bases respectively, with 22 bases between them. The CDR3 extends over 18 amino acids. The CDR3 sequence is CASSQAASTNQGPNEQFF. The DNA for the CDR3 is TGCGCCAGCAGCCAAGCAGCGTCAACGAACCAGGGGCCCAATGAGCAGTTCTTC.

This clonotype has more than one count but fewer than ten. The chain has TRBV9 and TRBJ2-1, with 8 bases matching TRBD2. The germline CDR1 and CDR2 sequences are SGDLS and YYNGEE. The CDR3 length is 13 residues. The V segment lost 2 bases and the J segment 7 bases; nucleotides outside the gene matches: 2. The CDR3 DNA is TGTGCCAGCAGCGTGTCGGGGGGGAATGAGCAGTTCTTC. This encodes CASSVSGGNEQFF.

As for this clonotype: A clone one base away is much larger, so this may be a read error. The CDR3 loop is CSAEGRDMDEKLFF. CDR3 nucleotides: TGCAGCGCTGAAGGCCGGGACATGGACGAAAAACTGTTTTTT. The chain recombines TRBV29-1 with TRBJ1-4, with D possibly TRBD1 on 6 matching bases. Germline V gene sequence: CDR1 SQVTM, CDR2 ANQGSEA. The CDR3 has 14 amino acids.

This clonotype has a count of ten or more. The V and J genes are TRBV19 and TRBJ2-5; TRBD2 matches at 9 bases. The CDR3 is 16 amino acids. Trimming took 5 bases from V and 5 from J; bases not matched to a gene: 12. Per the germline V gene, CDR1 is LNHDA and CDR2 is SQIVND (reference sequence). CDR3 residues: CASSPLAGALGETQYF. CDR3 nucleotides: TGTGCCAGTAGTCCCTTAGCGGGAGCTCTGGGGGAGACCCAGTACTTC.

The V gene is TRBV20-1, the J gene TRBJ1-5; TRBD1 agrees at 8 bases. Germline V gene sequence: CDR1 DFQATT, CDR2 SNEGSKA (reference sequence). The trim removed 4 bases at V and 2 bases at J, leaving 4 bases unmatched. This CDR3 region has 14 residues. CDR3 protein: CSANAQGGNQPQHF. The CDR3 coding sequence is TGCAGTGCTAACGCACAGGGGGGCAATCAGCCCCAGCATTTT.

This clonotype occurred many times. The V and J genes are TRBV20-1 and TRBJ2-3, with TRBD2 matching over 7 bases. The CDR3 contains 14 residues. Germline CDR1 and CDR2: DFQATT and SNEGSKA (reference sequence). V trimming: 1 base; J trimming: 2 bases; junction bases outside the gene matches: 3. In DNA, the CDR3 is TGCAGTGCTAGAGCGGGAGGCCTCACAGATACGCAGTATTTT. Protein product: CSARAGGLTDTQYF.

This chain links TRBV11-3 with TRBJ2-1; D not certain. Trimming left V 2 bases short and J 8 bases short, with 10 bases between. CDR3 size: 13 residues. CDR1 and CDR2 from the germline V gene are SGHNT and YENEEA. The CDR3 region is CASSLRVRDEQFF. In DNA form, the CDR3 reads TGTGCCAGCAGCTTACGGGTCCGGGATGAGCAGTTCTTC.

Only a few counts were recorded for this clonotype. The gene calls are TRBV4-3 and TRBJ2-1; the D is unclear. This CDR3 is 15 amino acids long. Germline loops: CDR1 LGHNA, CDR2 YSLEER. V was shortened by 1 base and J by 0 bases, with 7 bases between the two germline ends. CDR3 amino acids: CASSQVRSSYNEQFF. CDR3 nucleotides: TGCGCCAGCAGCCAAGTCCGGAGCTCCTACAATGAGCAGTTCTTC.

A single count supports this clonotype. The CDR3 bases are TGCGCCAGCCGAGCGGGAGGATACTACAATGAGCAGTTCTTC. Translation gives CASRAGGYYNEQFF. The chain combines TRBV5-1 with TRBJ2-1; 9 bases are shared with TRBD2. CDR3 length equals 14 residues. V lost 7 bases, J lost 3 bases, and 5 bases stayed unmatched. Germline lookup yields CDR1 SGHRS and CDR2 YFSETQ.

The chain is built from TRBV5-1 and TRBJ2-7; a possible D gene is TRBD1 (6 bases). Germline V gene data show CDR1 as SGHRS and CDR2 as YFSETQ. The CDR3 is 14 amino acids. Trimming pared 4 bases from V and 4 bases from J, leaving 15 bases between. The CDR3 reads CASSPGTLFYEQYF. The CDR3 DNA is TGCGCCAGCAGCCCCGGGACACTCTTTTACGAGCAGTACTTC.

This clonotype appeared many times. This sequence joins TRBV29-1 and TRBJ2-1; 11 positions agree with TRBD2. V trimming: 4 bases; J trimming: 7 bases; junction bases outside the gene matches: 6. Germline V CDR1 and CDR2: SQVTM, ANQGSEA. CDR3 length: 14 residues. The CDR3 here is CSVVTSGRSNEQFF. CDR3 coding DNA: TGCAGCGTTGTAACTAGCGGGAGAAGTAATGAGCAGTTCTTC.

About this clonotype itself: A read error may produce the germline difference seen at one junction end. V usage is TRBV20-1 and J usage is TRBJ1-1, with D maybe TRBD1 (5 bases). Germline-derived CDR1 and CDR2 are DFQATT and SNEGSKA (reference sequence). There are 14 residues in the CDR3. The chain's CDR3 is CSAPNPGQNNEAFF. The CDR3 coding sequence is TGCAGTGCACCAAACCCGGGGCAGAACAATGAAGCTTTCTTT.

This clonotype was counted between two and nine times. The rearrangement uses TRBV29-1 and TRBJ1-4; D unclear. Deletions cut 0 bases from V and 4 bases from J, with 12 bases between. CDR1 and CDR2 from the germline V gene are SQVTM and ANQGSEA. This CDR3 region has 15 residues. Here the CDR3 DNA reads TGCAGCGTTGAAGATCCGACGGCGAGTAATGAAAAACTGTTTTTT. Translated: CSVEDPTASNEKLFF.

A few counts support this clonotype. The chain combines TRBV6-5 with TRBJ2-7; TRBD2 matches 13 bases. CDR3 length equals 16 residues. With 4 bases clipped from V and 6 bases from J, the junction kept 9 bases outside the gene matches. Germline V gene sequence: CDR1 MNHEY, CDR2 SVGAGI. In DNA form, the CDR3 reads TGTGCCAGCAGTTCCGATGGACTAGCGGGAGCGGTCGAGCAGTACTTC. It is translated as CASSSDGLAGAVEQYF.

At least ten counts were recorded for this clonotype. V is TRBV15 and J is TRBJ2-7; the match to TRBD1 covers 7 bases. V lost 3 bases, J lost 3 bases, and 8 bases stayed unmatched. The length of the CDR3 is 15 residues. In germline, CDR1 is LNHNV, CDR2 YYDKDF (reference sequence). CDR3 sequence (DNA): TGTGCCACCAGCAGGTCCGGGACAGCTATCTACGAGCAGTACTTC. It is translated as CATSRSGTAIYEQYF.

The J gene is TRBJ2-1, the V gene TRBV7-9; 10 positions match TRBD2. Germline loops: CDR1 SEHNR, CDR2 FQNEAQ (reference sequence). The CDR3 is 16 amino acids. Unmatched junction bases numbered 10, after V lost 6 bases and J lost 5 bases. CDR3 sequence (DNA): TGTGCCAGCAGTCGAGCGGGAGGGCCGGGTAACAATGAGCAGTTCTTC. Translated, it gives CASSRAGGPGNNEQFF.

This clonotype occurred a few times. The chain has TRBV25-1 and TRBJ2-1, with 8 positions matching TRBD2. CDR1 is MGHDK, CDR2 SYGVNS, per germline. CDR3 length: 13 amino acids. CDR3 sequence reads: CASGNKGGGEQFF. CDR3 sequence (DNA): TGTGCTAGCGGGAATAAGGGAGGGGGTGAGCAGTTCTTC.

This chain connects TRBV7-3 to TRBJ2-1, with 8 bases aligning to TRBD2. This CDR3 comprises 15 residues. J gave up 4 bases and V 4 bases, and 6 bases lay outside the gene matches. Germline CDR1 is SGHTA and CDR2 is FQGTGA. This chain's CDR3 is CASSYTQREYNEQFF. CDR3 DNA sequence: TGTGCCAGCAGCTATACCCAGCGGGAGTACAATGAGCAGTTCTTC.

This clonotype showed up just a few times. The chain joins TRBV12-3 or TRBV12-4 to TRBJ1-2; D uncertain. V was clipped by 3 bases and J by 0 bases, with 11 bases between them. This CDR3 has 15 amino acids. The CDR3 DNA reads TGTGCCAGCAGTTTCGCGCGGCCTACTAACTATGGCTACACCTTC. Protein sequence: CASSFARPTNYGYTF.

This clonotype occurred a few times. The rearrangement uses TRBV29-1 and TRBJ2-5; unclear D gene. From germline, CDR1 is SQVTM and CDR2 ANQGSEA. This CDR3 comprises 13 residues. V dropped 0 bases and J dropped 5 bases, with 10 bases sitting between them. The DNA for the CDR3 is TGCAGCGTTGAAGATCGGGCGTCCGAGACCCAGTACTTC. Translated, it gives CSVEDRASETQYF.

This clonotype occurred once. The genes are TRBV25-1 and TRBJ2-5; no reliable D call. Trimming shortened V by 6 bases and J by 2 bases, and 16 bases separated the two germline ends. The CDR3 runs to 15 residues. Germline V lookup: CDR1 MGHDK, CDR2 SYGVNS. This CDR3 reads CASSLPGNLQETQYF. DNA of the CDR3: TGTGCCAGCAGCCTCCCCGGAAATCTACAAGAGACCCAGTACTTC.

This clonotype was recorded a few times. This chain joins TRBV12-3 or TRBV12-4 and TRBJ2-7; 7 bases fit TRBD2. V shed 5 bases, J shed 0 bases, and the junction held 10 bases outside the gene matches. The CDR3 covers 16 residues. The CDR3 bases are TGTGCCAGCAGTAACCGGGGAGGGGCCAGCTCCTACGAGCAGTACTTC. It is translated as CASSNRGGASSYEQYF.

This clonotype was observed many times. The chain has TRBV12-3 or TRBV12-4 and TRBJ2-3; D may correspond to TRBD1 or TRBD2 (5 bases each). The CDR3 covers 12 residues. The V end was cut by 8 bases, the J end by 2 bases, with 8 bases between. The CDR3 DNA sequence: TGTGCCAGCGGGGGTCCCACAGATACGCAGTATTTT. Protein sequence: CASGGPTDTQYF.

This clonotype was seen ten or more times. The V and J genes are TRBV20-1 and TRBJ2-3, with D possibly being TRBD2 (6 bases). The CDR3 is 13 amino acids. Looked up from germline, CDR1 is DFQATT and CDR2 is SNEGSKA (reference sequence). The V gene lost 1 base and the J gene lost 1 base, with 6 bases spanning the gap. CDR3 nucleotides: TGCAGTGCTAGAGCGGGGGGCACAGATACGCAGTATTTT. Encoded protein: CSARAGGTDTQYF.

This clonotype occurred a few times. The chain uses TRBV20-1 and TRBJ2-3, with 9 bases fitting TRBD1. The CDR3 extends over 15 amino acids. Germline values: CDR1 DFQATT, CDR2 SNEGSKA (reference sequence). Losses at the gene ends were 5 bases for V and 3 bases for J; bases not matched to a gene: 9. CDR3 sequence (DNA): TGCAGTGCTCCCCTCGGGGACAGGGTGACAGATACGCAGTATTTT. Protein product: CSAPLGDRVTDTQYF.

The V gene is TRBV3-1, the J gene TRBJ2-6; 12 nucleotides agree with TRBD1. Losses at the gene ends were 6 bases for V and 3 bases for J; bases not matched to a gene: 12. The CDR3 has 19 amino acids. Germline CDR1 LGHDT, CDR2 YNNKEL (reference sequence). The CDR3 region has the DNA TGTGCCAGCAGGGACCTAGGGACAGGGGGCAGGGGTGGGGCCAACGTCCTGACTTTC. Encoded protein: CASRDLGTGGRGGANVLTF.

This clonotype was seen at least ten times. The V call is TRBV20-1, the J call TRBJ2-3, with D perhaps matching TRBD1 (6 bases). The germline gives CDR1 DFQATT, CDR2 SNEGSKA (reference sequence). The CDR3 is made up of 13 amino acids. The V end was cut by 5 bases, the J end by 5 bases, with 14 bases between. The CDR3 DNA is TGCAGTGCTCGACAGGTTGCAGAAGATACGCAGTATTTT. This translates into CSARQVAEDTQYF.

The rearrangement uses TRBV20-1 and TRBJ2-5; the D is unclear. There are 13 residues in the CDR3. Deletions cut 6 bases from V and 7 bases from J, with 18 bases between. The germline gives CDR1 DFQATT, CDR2 SNEGSKA (reference sequence). The CDR3 reads CSAVSRLVGTQYF. CDR3 DNA sequence: TGCAGTGCGGTCAGCAGACTGGTAGGGACCCAGTACTTC.